This T cell receptor (beta chain) originates from a study of blood T cells in healthy people across ages. Findings and caveats of the study: Versus aged donors, long-lived donors had higher diversity and more naive CD4+ cells.

CDR3 length: 15 residues. The germline CDR1 and CDR2 sequences are MNHEY and SVGEGT. V lost 6 bases to trimming and J lost 15 bases; unmatched junction nucleotides: 19. Comments on this clonotype: Antigen unknown.

In each sample, at least 6.5 million PBMCs were isolated. It was with a sample-barcoded 5' primer and a J-beta primer mix that a second PCR of roughly 7 to 12 cycles was run. Each cDNA molecule was tagged by a template-switch adaptor that had 12 random nucleotides. MiXCR, run by TCRdb on the 5' RACE reads, gives a single entry per CDR3 protein. The sample has almost 800,000 distinct CDR3 sequences; 58% are singletons. The sequenced sample was blood. The receptor comes from a man between 25 and 39 years old in good health. The rearrangement links TRBV6-2 or TRBV6-3 to TRBJ2-1; 8 nucleotides match TRBD2. In nucleotides, the CDR3 is TGTGCCAGCAGCTCCATAGCGGGACTCCACAATTTGCTGTTCTTC. It specifies CASSSIAGLHNLLFF.